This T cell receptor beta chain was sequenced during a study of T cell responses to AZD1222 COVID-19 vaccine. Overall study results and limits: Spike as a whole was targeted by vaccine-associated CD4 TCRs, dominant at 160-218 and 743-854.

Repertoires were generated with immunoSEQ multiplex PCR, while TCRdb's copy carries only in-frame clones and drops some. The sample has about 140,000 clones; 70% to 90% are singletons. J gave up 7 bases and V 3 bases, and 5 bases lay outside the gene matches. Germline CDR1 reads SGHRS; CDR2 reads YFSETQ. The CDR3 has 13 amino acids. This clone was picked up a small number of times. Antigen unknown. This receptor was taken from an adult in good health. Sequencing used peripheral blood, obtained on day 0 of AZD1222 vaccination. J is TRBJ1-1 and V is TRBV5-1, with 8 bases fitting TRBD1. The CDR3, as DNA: TGCGCCAGCAGCTCCGTGGACAGGGTTGAAGCTTTCTTT. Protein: CASSSVDRVEAFF.